The present T cell receptor (beta chain) was sequenced within a study of vaccination and CD4 T cells after COVID-19 (dated by TCRdb to between 2021 and 2024). Background for the entire study: Convalescent patients had a positive SARS-CoV-2 result on nasal swab PCR, and of these patients, several had mild disease and one had severe disease. The spike-specific CD4+ TCR repertoire was compared before and after mRNA vaccination in 10 to 11 COVID-19 convalescent patients and a handful of infection-naive healthy vaccine recipients. The convalescent cohort comprised six males and four females, including two Hispanic individuals, seven Caucasians, two Asians and one multiracial person. Post-COVID blood samples were collected from convalescent patients a median of around 96 days after diagnosis, with a range of about 35 to 170 days. Culture stimuli were overlapping spike peptide pools from SARS-CoV-2 and from the common cold coronaviruses HCoV-NL63, HCoV-OC43 and HCoV-229E. As controls, cultures received a CEFX viral epitope pool (the positive control), an HIV-1 Nef peptide pool (the negative control), or no peptide at all. Post-vaccine blood samples were taken a median of about 72 days after the second vaccine dose, with a range of roughly 14 to 241 days. Two doses of either the Pfizer-BioNTech BNT162b2 vaccine (n=8) or the Moderna mRNA-1273 vaccine (n=2) were administered to participants.

CDR1 and CDR2 (MDHEN, SYDVKM) derive from the germline V gene. CDR3 length: 14 amino acids, cysteine to phenylalanine. The DNA shown is the 42-base CDR3, in frame from base 1. V loses 5 bases, J loses 4 bases, and the germline ends lie 13 bases apart. As regards this clonotype: The antigen it binds to is not known. No much larger clone exists at a distance of one base, and base qualities are not known.

Overall study results and their limits: The median number of SARS-CoV-2-reactive clonotypes rose from roughly 20 after infection to roughly 38 after vaccination, but the change was not significant. In convalescent patients, a median around 89% of post-vaccine SARS-CoV-2-reactive clones were detected only after vaccination, suggesting vaccine-specific priming. Of the vaccine-specific clones found in convalescent patients, nearly all (304 of 307) were mono-reactive for SARS-CoV-2 spike instead of being cross-reactive with common cold coronaviruses. Only a relatively small number of convalescent patients were included in the study, and early timepoints following natural infection were not analyzed.

The library was generated by PCR. TCR sequencing of DNA from cultured CD4+ T cells used the Oncomine TCR Beta short-read assay at the Johns Hopkins FTIC core. The QIAamp micro DNA kit was used to extract genomic DNA from the cultured CD4+ T cells. The Oncomine TCR Beta libraries from cultured CD4+ T cells were pooled using unique dual indexes and then sequenced on an Illumina iSeq 100. The paper's processing steps were these. Non-productive sequences were filtered out, and CDR3s that did not start with C, did not end with F or W, or were shorter than 7 amino acids were discarded. The MANAFEST web application identified antigen-specific clonotypes by comparing peptide-stimulated wells against reference wells and other culture wells. An FDR below 0.05, an odds ratio above 5, and a productive frequency above 0.1% in at least two of three replicate wells were required for clones to be considered positive. A clonotype was classed as cross-reactive if the clonotype showed significant expansion both in SARS-CoV-2 spike wells and in at least one common cold coronavirus spike condition. Using R version 3.6.1, CDR3 homology was evaluated through Levenshtein distances (stringdist) along with unrooted phylogenetic trees (ape). TCRdb cleaned the public reads at Q25 with fastp, built clones with MiXCR and kept in-frame beta chains. Entries that share a CDR3 protein sequence are merged under the most common genes and DNA. It is TCRdb's table, rather than the study itself, that gives the V and J calls and clone size. Present in this sample are roughly 18,000 distinct CDR3 sequences, 50% to 65% of which were seen just once. Of the sample, approximately 7.2% falls within the top ten clones.

The sample's treatment or condition label is to be understood as: roughly 10-day PBMC culture with coronavirus spike peptide pools or control peptides (ViraFEST assay). The ViraFEST assay was used in the study, in which antigen-specific T cells were expanded with peptide pools and expanded clonotypes were subsequently identified by TCR sequencing. The positive SARS-CoV-2 PCR tests of the convalescent patients were dated from March to December 2020, before the Alpha, Beta and Delta variants emerged in the United States. PBMCs were cultured at approximately 2 million per well in IMDM supplemented with approximately 5% human AB serum and about 10 IU/ml IL-2, with roughly 10 ug/ml peptide pools added. Half of the culture medium was replaced with fresh IL-2-containing medium on days 3 and 7. Once the cells had been in culture for about 10 days, the EasySep CD4+ T cell isolation kit was used to isolate CD4+ T cells by negative selection. PBMCs were separated from whole blood using Ficoll-Paque Plus gradient centrifugation and then either used fresh or cryopreserved at -140C. Culture conditions were generally each tested in triplicate wells.

The clonotype was recovered from a human donor who had recovered from COVID-19. This chain is built from TRBV28 and TRBJ2-3, with the identity of the D gene unclear. Sample: CD4+ T cells from blood, cultured in vitro. CDR3 sequence: CASSNSAGADTQYF. The nucleotide sequence is given as TGTGCCAGCAGTAACAGCGCTGGGGCAGATACGCAGTATTTT.